Each of the 19 T cell receptor beta chains below was sequenced from the same sample in a study of cytomegalovirus exposure and HLA in healthy donors. The study ran its PCR with 60 Vbeta and 13 Jbeta primers. TCRdb's copy holds only in-frame clones and misses some; the assay was immunoSEQ multiplex PCR. Among 150,000 to 200,000 clones listed, 76% were seen once. The sequenced material came from PBMCs. The receptors were gathered from a male donor in good health and CMV-seronegative.

The DNA for the CDR3 is TGTGCCAGCAGCGTCAGGGGGGAACTAGCGGGAGGAATCTTCTACGAGCAGTACTTC. Protein: CASSVRGELAGGIFYEQYF. The chain is built from TRBV2 and TRBJ2-7; 12 positions match TRBD2. Losses at the gene ends were 6 bases for V and 3 bases for J; bases not matched to a gene: 18. The CDR3 runs to 19 residues. The germline gives CDR1 SNHLY, CDR2 FYNNEI.

The rearrangement links TRBV15 to TRBJ1-5; the D is unclear. The CDR3 runs to 13 residues. V was pared by 1 base and J by 4 bases, with 5 bases between. Germline loops: CDR1 LNHNV, CDR2 YYDKDF (reference sequence). The CDR3 bases are TGTGCCACCAGCAGAGTTCCGAATCAGCCCCAGCATTTT. Translation: CATSRVPNQPQHF.

The rearrangement joins TRBV7-9 to TRBJ2-1; TRBD1 matches at 8 bases. CDR3 length equals 15 residues. The V segment lost 4 bases and the J segment 2 bases; nucleotides outside the gene matches: 4. Germline-derived CDR1 and CDR2 are SEHNR and FQNEAQ (reference sequence). This chain's CDR3 is CASSSPGQAYNEQFF. In nucleotides, the CDR3 is TGTGCCAGCAGCTCACCGGGACAGGCCTACAATGAGCAGTTCTTC.

The chain has TRBV19 and TRBJ1-5, with 7 bases matching TRBD1. Trimming at V came to 7 bases and at J to 3 bases, leaving 12 bases not matched to a gene. Germline V lookup: CDR1 LNHDA, CDR2 SQIVND (reference sequence). The CDR3 runs to 16 residues. CDR3 nucleotides: TGTGCCAGTACCGCAGCGACAGGGCATGTCAATCAGCCCCAGCATTTT. Amino acids: CASTAATGHVNQPQHF.

This clone is a singleton in its sample. This chain uses TRBV6-4 with TRBJ2-7; 7 nucleotides line up with TRBD2. V dropped 0 bases and J dropped 6; count of bases not matched to a gene: 2. The germline gives CDR1 MRHNA, CDR2 SNTAGT. This CDR3 spans 13 amino acids. The CDR3 protein is CASSDSTSSEQYF. CDR3 in DNA: TGTGCCAGCAGTGACTCGACTAGCAGCGAGCAGTACTTC.

The gene calls are TRBV2 and TRBJ2-4, with D possibly TRBD2 on 6 matching bases. CDR1 and CDR2 from the germline V gene are SNHLY and FYNNEI. This CDR3 region has 14 residues. The germline V and J ends were trimmed by 6 bases and 7 bases, with 16 bases remaining between them. The CDR3 region is CASSGPGGVNIQYF. The CDR3 nucleotides are TGTGCCAGCAGCGGCCCTGGAGGGGTGAACATTCAGTACTTC. Drawing the rest from reference TRBV2 and TRBJ2-4, the complete variable domain is EPEVTQTPSHQVTQMGQEVILRCVPISNHLYFYWYRQILGQKVEFLVSFYNNEISEKSEIFDDQFSVERPDGSNFTLKIRSTKLEDSAMYFCASSGPGGVNIQYFGAGTRLSVL.

This chain connects TRBV5-1 to TRBJ2-6, with TRBD1 matching 9 bases. Germline assignment: CDR1 SGHRS and CDR2 YFSETQ. The CDR3 covers 17 residues. V gave up 4 bases and J gave up 4 bases; unmatched junction bases: 9. As DNA, the CDR3 is TGCGCCAGCAGCATGGGACAGGGCCAGAACGGGGCCAACGTCCTGACTTTC. Its protein product is CASSMGQGQNGANVLTF. Full variable domain (rest looked up from reference TRBV5-1 and TRBJ2-6): KAGVTQTPRYLIKTRGQQVTLSCSPISGHRSVSWYQQTPGQGLQFLFEYFSETQRNKGNFPGRFSGRQFSNSRSEMNVSTLELGDSALYLCASSMGQGQNGANVLTFGAGSRLTVL.

The V gene is TRBV29-1, the J gene TRBJ2-3; no clear D gene. V was pared by 4 bases and J by 6 bases, with 14 bases between. CDR3 length: 13 residues. CDR1 is SQVTM, CDR2 ANQGSEA, per germline. CDR3 in DNA: TGCAGCGTTGCCTCCCAGACGCGGGATACGCAGTATTTT. This encodes CSVASQTRDTQYF.

The rearrangement joins TRBV5-1 to TRBJ1-6; D is uncertain. The germline gives CDR1 SGHRS, CDR2 YFSETQ. The CDR3 is made up of 14 amino acids. V was cut by 4 bases and J by 17 bases, with 22 bases left in between. Here the CDR3 DNA reads TGCGCCAGCAGCCCCGGCGGAGGTTCGGGTGGCATCCACTTT. This gives the protein CASSPGGGSGGIHF.

The chain couples TRBV5-1 to TRBJ1-1, with a weak D call TRBD1 (5 bases). Looked up from germline, CDR1 is SGHRS and CDR2 is YFSETQ. V lost 4 bases and J 5 bases, leaving 15 bases between the germline ends. CDR3 size: 14 residues. As DNA, the CDR3 is TGCGCCAGCAGCCCTGACAGCCTGGGGACTGAAGCTTTCTTT. This sequence encodes CASSPDSLGTEAFF.

In this sample, this clone turned up a few times. The chain is built from TRBV7-9 and TRBJ1-5; D unresolved. Germline V CDR1 and CDR2: SEHNR, FQNEAQ (reference sequence). V was pared by 1 base and J by 2 bases, with 15 bases between. The CDR3 length is 17 residues. CDR3 bases: TGTGCCAGCAGCTTAGAGAGGGAGGCGGTCGGCAATCAGCCCCAGCATTTT. This encodes CASSLEREAVGNQPQHF.

The rearrangement links TRBV7-9 to TRBJ2-1; D remains ambiguous. Trimming removed 1 base at V and 0 bases at J, with 10 bases between. Germline loops: CDR1 SEHNR, CDR2 FQNEAQ (reference sequence). This CDR3 contains 16 residues. CDR3 amino acids: CASSLGRGSSYNEQFF. In DNA form, the CDR3 reads TGTGCCAGCAGCTTAGGGCGCGGTTCCTCCTACAATGAGCAGTTCTTC.

The chain carries TRBV28 and TRBJ2-5; no clear D. The CDR3 consists of 13 residues. Between the trimmed V and J ends, which lost 8 bases and 1 base, there was a span of 11 bases. CDR1 and CDR2 (germline): MDHEN, SYDVKM. The CDR3 DNA follows: TGTGCCAGCTACAACAGTGTCCAAGAGACCCAGTACTTC. This sequence encodes CASYNSVQETQYF.

The gene calls are TRBV5-4 and TRBJ2-5; TRBD2 matches 7 bases. Germline V gives CDR1 SGHNT, CDR2 YYREEE (reference sequence). The CDR3 totals 14 residues. Losses at the gene ends were 5 bases for V and 2 bases for J; bases not matched to a gene: 6. In nucleotides, the CDR3 is TGTGCCAGCAGACCTTACGGGGGGCAAGAGACCCAGTACTTC. Amino acid sequence: CASRPYGGQETQYF.

Concerning this clone itself: In the same sample, other DNA sequences code for this CDR3. The chain employs TRBV7-2 and TRBJ2-1; 7 bases line up with TRBD2. Per germline, CDR1 SGHTA and CDR2 FQGNSA. CDR3 size: 13 residues. V was pared by 5 bases and J by 10 bases, with 8 bases of the junction left unmatched. The DNA of the CDR3 is TGTGCCAGCAGCCTCGACCCTAGCGGCGAGCAGTTCTTC. Translated, it gives CASSLDPSGEQFF. Using reference TRBV7-2 and TRBJ2-1 for the parts outside the CDR3, the full variable domain is GAGVSQSPSNKVTEKGKDVELRCDPISGHTALYWYRQSLGQGLEFLIYFQGNSAPDKSGLPSDRFSAERTGGSVSTLTIQRTQQEDSAVYLCASSLDPSGEQFFGPGTRLTVL.

This chain joins TRBV14 and TRBJ2-7; tentatively, D is TRBD1 (5 bases). The CDR3 covers 17 residues. CDR1 is SGHDN and CDR2 is FVKESK in the germline V gene. V was trimmed by 0 bases and J by 2 bases, leaving 17 bases between them. The DNA for the CDR3 is TGTGCCAGCAGCCAAGATGGAGTTTGGACACTACCCTACGAGCAGTACTTC. It is translated as CASSQDGVWTLPYEQYF.

The chain links TRBV7-8 to TRBJ2-7; a possible D gene is TRBD2 (5 bases). Trimming pared 1 base from V and 4 bases from J, leaving 17 bases between. The CDR3 sequence is 16 residues long. In germline, CDR1 is SGHVS, CDR2 FQNEAQ. The CDR3 protein is CASSLGTSGNRYEQYF. CDR3 nucleotides: TGTGCCAGCAGCTTAGGAACATCGGGGAACCGGTACGAGCAGTACTTC.

The chain has TRBV6-1 and TRBJ2-1; possibly TRBD1 for D (5 bases). This CDR3 is built from 15 residues. V was clipped by 2 bases and J by 4 bases, with 12 bases between them. Germline lookup yields CDR1 MNHNS and CDR2 SASEGT. For the CDR3, the DNA is TGTGCCAGCAGTGAACCCCGCAGGGTTTACAATGAGCAGTTCTTC. It is translated as CASSEPRRVYNEQFF.

J is TRBJ2-1 and V is TRBV11-2; a possible D gene is TRBD2 (5 bases). The germline V and J ends were trimmed by 5 bases and 0 bases, with 14 bases remaining between them. This CDR3 comprises 16 residues. The germline gives CDR1 SGHAT, CDR2 FQNNGV. The CDR3 sequence is CASSPAPSGSYNEQFF. The CDR3 DNA reads TGTGCCAGCAGCCCCGCTCCCAGCGGCTCCTACAATGAGCAGTTCTTC.